The clone carrying this T cell receptor (beta chain) was detected a few times. Trimming pared 2 bases from V and 5 bases from J, leaving 7 bases between. CDR3 length equals 13 residues. Germline loops: CDR1 SEHNR, CDR2 FQNEAQ (reference sequence). Assignment of participants to cohorts was predicated upon participant-reported clinical history. Using immunoSEQ multiplex PCR, the repertoire was profiled, and TCRdb retains in-frame clones only, with some absent. The sample consists of around 400,000 clones, less than 90% of them appearing once. This entry belongs to a study of blood T cell repertoires in COVID-19. Study background: Specimens from acute and convalescent COVID-19 originated in the United States, Italy and Spain. The cDNA or gDNA used as material had been derived from T cells, B-cell-depleted T cells, or PBMCs.

The clonotype comes from a woman aged 45-60 years who had recovered from COVID-19. This chain connects TRBV7-9 to TRBJ1-5; D is undetermined. The sequenced material came from PBMCs or T cells enriched from blood (not recorded which). This chain's CDR3 is CASSLTRDQPQHF. As DNA, the CDR3 is TGTGCCAGCAGCTTAACTCGGGATCAGCCCCAGCATTTT.